A selection of T cell receptor beta chains follows, all from one sample in a study of cytomegalovirus exposure and HLA in healthy donors. Profiling relied on immunoSEQ multiplex PCR, and the TCRdb table lists in-frame clones only, not all of them. The sample shows under 140,000 clones, around 89% of them seen only once. Input material: PBMCs. The source is a woman between 25 and 40 years old in good health and CMV-seropositive. Both conserved end residues are part of each CDR3. Each record gives: J gene, D gene, CDR3 length, clone size, V gene, CDR3 DNA, CDR3 protein. D genes are given only for firm matches. Clone size is stated in some rows and not others, as once, few, many or a class when expanded.

>TRBJ2-3|TRBD2|12|once|TRBV27
TGTGCCAGCAGTGGGAGGGGCGGTACGCAGTATTTT
CASSGRGGTQYF
>TRBJ2-3|.|17|.|TRBV9
TGTGCCAGCAGCGTAGTGAGTCAGTCTTCTACTAGGTATACGCAGTATTTT
CASSVVSQSSTRYTQYF
>TRBJ2-7|.|11|.|TRBV20-1
TGCAGTGCTGGGCCCGGGGGCGAGCAGTACTTC
CSAGPGGEQYF
>TRBJ1-6|.|16|.|TRBV6-5
TGTGCCAGCAGTTACTCCTCCCCGCTGGGGGGTTCACCCCTCCACTTT
CASSYSSPLGGSPLHF
>TRBJ2-7|TRBD2|15|.|TRBV7-2
TGTGCCAGCAGCTTAGGGCTAGCGGGGCCCTACGAGCAGTACTTC
CASSLGLAGPYEQYF
>TRBJ1-2|.|12|.|TRBV30
TGTGCCTGGAGCGACCAGGGTTTAGGCTACACCTTC
CAWSDQGLGYTF
>TRBJ2-5|TRBD2|15|.|TRBV6-4
TGTGCCAGCAGTGATTACGAGGGGCGGGGGAAGACCCAGTACTTC
CASSDYEGRGKTQYF
>TRBJ1-3|TRBD1|14|.|TRBV15
TGTGCCACCAGCCTACGGACAGGGCAAAACACCATATATTTT
CATSLRTGQNTIYF
>TRBJ2-2|.|14|.|TRBV4-2
TGTGCCAGCAGCCAAGTTACGAACACCGGGGAGCTGTTTTTT
CASSQVTNTGELFF
>TRBJ2-1|.|14|.|TRBV5-6
TGTGCCACCCACCTTCACAGGAACTACAATGAGCAGTTCTTC
CATHLHRNYNEQFF
>TRBJ1-4|.|16|.|TRBV11-2
TGTGCCAGCAGCTTAGATCCGCCAGGGTGGGGTGAAAAACTGTTTTTT
CASSLDPPGWGEKLFF
>TRBJ2-3|TRBD2|14|once|TRBV30
TGTGCCTGGACAGCGGGAGCTAGCACAGATACGCAGTATTTT
CAWTAGASTDTQYF
>TRBJ2-1|TRBD2|19|.|TRBV5-4
TGTGCCAGCAGCTTGGAGGCTAGCGGGAGGCCCCTCTCCTACAATGAGCAGTTCTTC
CASSLEASGRPLSYNEQFF
>TRBJ2-7|.|13|.|TRBV4-1
TGCGCCAGCAGCCAAACTAGGGCCTACGAGCAGTACTTC
CASSQTRAYEQYF
>TRBJ2-5|TRBD1|14|.|TRBV29-1
TGCAGCGTTGAATGGAGACAGGGTTGGGAGACCCAGTACTTC
CSVEWRQGWETQYF
>TRBJ2-1|TRBD2|17|.|TRBV4-3
TGCGCCAGCAGCCAAGTAATAGGACTAGCCCCTGACAATGAGCAGTTCTTC
CASSQVIGLAPDNEQFF
>TRBJ2-1|TRBD2|16|.|TRBV7-6
TGTGCCAGCAGCTTGGACGGGAGGGCCCCCTACAATGAGCAGTTCTTC
CASSLDGRAPYNEQFF
>TRBJ2-3|TRBD2|16|.|TRBV6-5
TGTGCCAGCAGTTCGCAGCGGGGGGGCATATCTTATACGCAGTATTTT
CASSSQRGGISYTQYF
>TRBJ2-7|.|15|.|TRBV5-1
TGCGCCAGCAGCTTGGATGGGACAACCATCTACGAGCAGTACTTC
CASSLDGTTIYEQYF
>TRBJ1-2|TRBD1|14|.|TRBV18
TGTGCCAGCTCACGGGACAGGGGTGACTATGGCTACACCTTC
CASSRDRGDYGYTF
>TRBJ2-7|TRBD2|15|.|TRBV7-2
TGTGCCAGCAGCCAACGCGGGGACTACCCCTACGAGCAGTACTTC
CASSQRGDYPYEQYF
>TRBJ1-2|TRBD1|16|.|TRBV7-9
TGTGCCAGCAGCCGGGGGTTCCCCGGGACAGATTATGGCTACACCTTC
CASSRGFPGTDYGYTF
>TRBJ2-7|TRBD2|17|.|TRBV18
TGTGCCAGCTCACCACTCGGGCTAGCGGGAGGACCCTACGAGCAGTACTTC
CASSPLGLAGGPYEQYF
>TRBJ2-2|TRBD1|16|.|TRBV18
TGTGCCAGCTCACCGCTCAACAGGGGTGTGACCGGGGAGCTGTTTTTT
CASSPLNRGVTGELFF
>TRBJ2-5|.|15|.|TRBV7-2
TGTGCCAGCAGCATTCAGGGAATGGGACAAGAGACCCAGTACTTC
CASSIQGMGQETQYF
>TRBJ2-5|.|13|.|TRBV6-5
TGTGCCAGCAGTCGACATGCTCAAGAGACCCAGTACTTC
CASSRHAQETQYF
>TRBJ2-2|TRBD2|15|.|TRBV6-6
TGTGCCAGCAGCAACGGGCGGGGGAAGGCCGGGGAGCTGTTTTTT
CASSNGRGKAGELFF
>TRBJ1-1|.|14|.|TRBV4-3
TGCGCCAGCAGCCAAGATGTCAATACAGCAGAAGCTTTCTTT
CASSQDVNTAEAFF
>TRBJ2-1|TRBD1|14|.|TRBV5-1
TGCGCCAGCAGCTCGGACAGGATATACAATGAGCAGTTCTTC
CASSSDRIYNEQFF
>TRBJ2-2|.|16|.|TRBV11-2
TGTGCCAGCGATGGTGGTGGGGCTACGAACACCGGGGAGCTGTTTTTT
CASDGGGATNTGELFF
>TRBJ2-1|TRBD2|15|.|TRBV5-4
TGTGCCAGCAAAGGGCGGGAGAGCTCCTACAATGAGCAGTTCTTC
CASKGRESSYNEQFF
>TRBJ2-3|TRBD2|17|.|TRBV7-2
TGTGCCAGCAGCTTGGGGGGTAGGCGGGAGCCCACAGATACGCAGTATTTT
CASSLGGRREPTDTQYF
>TRBJ2-5|TRBD2|15|.|TRBV5-1
TGCGCCAGCAGGAACCAACTAGCGGGGGGAGAGACCCAGTACTTC
CASRNQLAGGETQYF
>TRBJ1-2|TRBD1|15|.|TRBV19
TGTGCCAGTAGTAACCCGGGGGACAGGTTGTATGGCTACACCTTC
CASSNPGDRLYGYTF
>TRBJ1-5|.|15|.|TRBV7-9
TGTGCCAGCAGCTTGGGGGGAGGTGGCAATCAGCCCCAGCATTTT
CASSLGGGGNQPQHF
>TRBJ1-2|TRBD1|15|.|TRBV15
TGTGCCACCAGTAAAAAGGGACAGGGAGGTTATGGCTACACCTTC
CATSKKGQGGYGYTF
>TRBJ2-1|.|13|.|TRBV30
TGTGCCTGGATATCTAGGTTCTACAATGAGCAGTTCTTC
CAWISRFYNEQFF
>TRBJ2-7|.|12|.|TRBV6-6
TGTGCCAGCAGTCACGGGGGATACGAGCAGTACTTC
CASSHGGYEQYF
>TRBJ2-3|.|14|.|TRBV4-3
TGCGCCAGCAGCCAACTTTCCTACACAGATACGCAGTATTTT
CASSQLSYTDTQYF
>TRBJ2-5|TRBD1|15|.|TRBV28
TGTGCCAGCAGTTGGCAGGGGGTTTTGGAAGAGACCCAGTACTTC
CASSWQGVLEETQYF
>TRBJ1-5|.|15|few|TRBV7-2
TGTGCCAGCAGCTTAGACAGCTATAGCAATCAGCCCCAGCATTTT
CASSLDSYSNQPQHF
>TRBJ1-4|.|15|.|TRBV15
TGTGCCACCAGCAGAGCGAGATCAACTAATGAAAAACTGTTTTTT
CATSRARSTNEKLFF
>TRBJ1-2|TRBD1|16|.|TRBV5-1
TGCGCCAGCAGCTTGGGCGGGGGACAGGGGCCCCATGGCTACACCTTC
CASSLGGGQGPHGYTF